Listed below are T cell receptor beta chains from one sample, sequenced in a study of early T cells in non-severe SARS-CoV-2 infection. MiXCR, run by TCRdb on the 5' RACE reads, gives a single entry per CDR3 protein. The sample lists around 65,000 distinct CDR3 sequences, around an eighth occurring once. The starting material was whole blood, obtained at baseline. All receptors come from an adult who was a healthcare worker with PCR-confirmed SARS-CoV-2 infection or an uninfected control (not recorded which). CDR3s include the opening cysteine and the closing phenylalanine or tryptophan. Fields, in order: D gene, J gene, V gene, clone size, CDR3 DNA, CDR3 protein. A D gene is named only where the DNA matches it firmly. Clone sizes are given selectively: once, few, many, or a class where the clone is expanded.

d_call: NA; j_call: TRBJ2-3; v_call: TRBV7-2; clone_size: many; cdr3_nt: TGTGCCAGCAGCTTAGCTTCGGGGGCCGGCACAGATACGCAGTATTTT; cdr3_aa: CASSLASGAGTDTQYF
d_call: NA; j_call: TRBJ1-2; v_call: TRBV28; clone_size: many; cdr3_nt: TGTGCCAGCAGTTTATGCTGGCAGGGCTATGGCTACACCTTC; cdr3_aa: CASSLCWQGYGYTF
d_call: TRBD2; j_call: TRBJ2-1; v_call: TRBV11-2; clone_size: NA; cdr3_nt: TGTGCCAGCAGCTTCCCTAGCGGGAGAGAGCAGTTCTTC; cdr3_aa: CASSFPSGREQFF
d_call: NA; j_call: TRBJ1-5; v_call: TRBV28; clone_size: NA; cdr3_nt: TGTGCCAGCAGTTTACCTCAACCGGATCAGCCCCAGCATTTT; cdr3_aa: CASSLPQPDQPQHF
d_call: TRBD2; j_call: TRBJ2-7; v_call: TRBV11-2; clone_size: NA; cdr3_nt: TGTGCCAGCAGCCCAACGAGACTAGCGGGAAACTACGAGCAGTACTTC; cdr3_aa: CASSPTRLAGNYEQYF
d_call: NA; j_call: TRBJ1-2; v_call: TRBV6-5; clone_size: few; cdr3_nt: TGTGCCAGCAGCCAGCAGGGTGGCTATGGCTACACCTTC; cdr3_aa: CASSQQGGYGYTF
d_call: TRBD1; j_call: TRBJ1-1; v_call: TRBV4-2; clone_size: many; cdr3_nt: TGTGCCAGCAGCCAAAATACAGGGGGTAACACTGAAGCTTTCTTT; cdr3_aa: CASSQNTGGNTEAFF
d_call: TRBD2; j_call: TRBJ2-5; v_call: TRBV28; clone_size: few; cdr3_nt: TGTGCCAGCAGTCCGGGCGGGGGGCAGGGGACCCAGTACTTC; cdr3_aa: CASSPGGGQGTQYF
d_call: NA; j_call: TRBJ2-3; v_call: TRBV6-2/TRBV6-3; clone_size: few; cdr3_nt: TGTGCCAGCAGTTATGTTCAGATCACAGATACGCAGTATTTT; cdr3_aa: CASSYVQITDTQYF
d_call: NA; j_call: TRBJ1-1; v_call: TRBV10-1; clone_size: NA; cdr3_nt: TGCGCCAGCAGTTTCGATGCGAACACTGAAGCTTTCTTT; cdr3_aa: CASSFDANTEAFF
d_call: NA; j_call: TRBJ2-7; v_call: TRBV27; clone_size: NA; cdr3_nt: TGTGCCAGCAGTCCCCAGTCCGGAGGCTACGAGCAGTACTTC; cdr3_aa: CASSPQSGGYEQYF
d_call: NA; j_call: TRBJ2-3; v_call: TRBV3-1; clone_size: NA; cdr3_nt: TGTGCCAGCAGCCCGGGACAAGAGGGAGATACGCAGTATTTT; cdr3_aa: CASSPGQEGDTQYF
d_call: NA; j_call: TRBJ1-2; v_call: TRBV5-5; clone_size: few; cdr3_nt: TGTGCCAGCAGCTCCAATATACTCCAGGGGTCTCTAGGCTACACCTTC; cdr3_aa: CASSSNILQGSLGYTF
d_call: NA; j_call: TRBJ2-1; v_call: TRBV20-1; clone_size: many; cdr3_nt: TGCAGTGCTAGAGATCGAGACAGAACAACTGAGCAGTTCTTC; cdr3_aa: CSARDRDRTTEQFF
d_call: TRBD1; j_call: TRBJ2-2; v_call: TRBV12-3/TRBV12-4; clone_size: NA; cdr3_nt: TGTGCCAGCATCCCGTGGGGACAGGGGAACACCGGGGAGCTGTTTTTT; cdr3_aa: CASIPWGQGNTGELFF
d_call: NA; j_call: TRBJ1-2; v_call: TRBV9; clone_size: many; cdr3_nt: TGTGCCAGCAGCGTAGCAAAGCAGGGGTTCTATGGCTACACCTTC; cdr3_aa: CASSVAKQGFYGYTF
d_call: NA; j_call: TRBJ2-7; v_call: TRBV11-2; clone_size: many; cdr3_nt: TGTGCCAGCAGCCCCGGACAGTACGAGCAGTACTTC; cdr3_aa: CASSPGQYEQYF